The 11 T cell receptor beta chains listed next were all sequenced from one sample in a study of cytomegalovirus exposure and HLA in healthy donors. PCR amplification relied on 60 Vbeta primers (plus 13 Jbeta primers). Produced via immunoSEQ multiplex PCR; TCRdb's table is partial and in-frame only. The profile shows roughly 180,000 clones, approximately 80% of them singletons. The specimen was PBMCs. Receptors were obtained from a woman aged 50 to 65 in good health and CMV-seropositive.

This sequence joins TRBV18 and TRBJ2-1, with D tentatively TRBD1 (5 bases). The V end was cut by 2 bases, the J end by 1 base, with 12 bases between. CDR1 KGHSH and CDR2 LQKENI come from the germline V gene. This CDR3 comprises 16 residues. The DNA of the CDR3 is TGTGCCAGCTCACCAAGGACATCGGTGTCCTACAATGAGCAGTTCTTC. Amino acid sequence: CASSPRTSVSYNEQFF.

The CDR3 protein is CASSYGLAATDTQYF. Written as DNA, the CDR3 is TGTGCCAGCAGCTATGGACTAGCGGCCACAGATACGCAGTATTTT. The chain combines TRBV5-8 with TRBJ2-3; 10 bases are a match to TRBD2. The J segment lost 2 bases and the V segment lost 3 bases, leaving 3 bases of the junction unmatched. The CDR3 spans 15 residues. Germline-derived CDR1 and CDR2 are SGHTS and YDEGEE. Supplemented by reference TRBV5-8 and TRBJ2-3, the full variable domain reads EAGVTQSPTHLIKTRGQQATLRCSPISGHTSVYWYQQALGLGLQFLLWYDEGEERNRGNFPPRFSGRQFPNYSSELNVNALELEDSALYLCASSYGLAATDTQYFGPGTRLTVL.

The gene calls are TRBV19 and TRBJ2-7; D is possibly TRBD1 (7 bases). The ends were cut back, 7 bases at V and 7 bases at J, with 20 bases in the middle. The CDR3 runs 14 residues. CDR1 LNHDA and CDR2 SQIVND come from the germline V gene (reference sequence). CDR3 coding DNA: TGTGCCAGTAAGGGGGGACAGACATCGGAAGAGCAGTACTTC. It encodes CASKGGQTSEEQYF. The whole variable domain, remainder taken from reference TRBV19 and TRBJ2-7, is DGGITQSPKYLFRKEGQNVTLSCEQNLNHDAMYWYRQDPGQGLRLIYYSQIVNDFQKGDIAEGYSVSREKKESFPLTVTSAQKNPTAFYLCASKGGQTSEEQYFGPGTRLTVT.

DNA for the CDR3: TGTGCCAGCAGCTCCACCTCTCAGGGTGGCAGGACTGAAGCTTTCTTT. Encoded protein: CASSSTSQGGRTEAFF. This chain connects TRBV11-2 to TRBJ1-1; maybe TRBD1 (5 bases). V was pared by 4 bases and J by 5 bases, with 20 bases between. The CDR3 length is 16 residues. Per germline, CDR1 SGHAT and CDR2 FQNNGV.

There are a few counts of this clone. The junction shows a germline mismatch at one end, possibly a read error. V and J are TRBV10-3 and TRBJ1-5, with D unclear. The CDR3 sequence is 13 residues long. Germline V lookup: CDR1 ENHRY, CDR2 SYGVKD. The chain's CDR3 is CASSYSNGQPQHF. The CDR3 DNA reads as TGTGCCAGCAGTTACTCGAACGGGCAGCCCCAGCATTTT.

The CDR3 coding sequence is TGTGCCAGCAGCTTGGCGGCAGGGGGCGATGGAAACACCATATATTTT. Translation: CASSLAAGGDGNTIYF. The chain recombines TRBV5-4 with TRBJ1-3; 8 bases are a match to TRBD1. The CDR3 spans 16 residues. Germline V gene lookup returns CDR1 SGHNT and CDR2 YYREEE (reference sequence). Unmatched junction bases numbered 5, after V lost 0 bases and J lost 3 bases.

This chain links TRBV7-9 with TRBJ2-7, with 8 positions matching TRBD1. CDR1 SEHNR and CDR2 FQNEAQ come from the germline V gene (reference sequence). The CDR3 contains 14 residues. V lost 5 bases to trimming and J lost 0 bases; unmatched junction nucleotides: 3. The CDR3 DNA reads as TGTGCCAGCAGCACTGACAGGGGCTCCTACGAGCAGTACTTC. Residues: CASSTDRGSYEQYF.

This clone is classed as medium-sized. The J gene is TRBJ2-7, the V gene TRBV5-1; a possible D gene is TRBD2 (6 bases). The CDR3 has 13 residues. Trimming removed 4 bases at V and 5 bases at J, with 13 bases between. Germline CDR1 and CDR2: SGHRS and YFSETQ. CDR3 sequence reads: CASSGTSNHEQYF. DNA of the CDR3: TGCGCCAGCAGCGGGACTTCAAACCACGAGCAGTACTTC.

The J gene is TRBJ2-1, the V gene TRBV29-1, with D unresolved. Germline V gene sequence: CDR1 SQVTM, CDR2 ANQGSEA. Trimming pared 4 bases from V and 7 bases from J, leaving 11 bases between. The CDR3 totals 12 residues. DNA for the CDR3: TGCAGCGTTGTTGGCCCTTGGAATGAGCAGTTCTTC. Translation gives CSVVGPWNEQFF.

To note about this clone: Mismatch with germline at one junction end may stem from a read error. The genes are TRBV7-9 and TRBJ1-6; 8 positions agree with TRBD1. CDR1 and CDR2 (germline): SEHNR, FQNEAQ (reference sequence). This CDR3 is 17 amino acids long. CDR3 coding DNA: TGTTCCAGCAGCCCTTACACCGGACAGGGCGGGAATTCACCCCTCCACTTT. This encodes CSSSPYTGQGGNSPLHF.

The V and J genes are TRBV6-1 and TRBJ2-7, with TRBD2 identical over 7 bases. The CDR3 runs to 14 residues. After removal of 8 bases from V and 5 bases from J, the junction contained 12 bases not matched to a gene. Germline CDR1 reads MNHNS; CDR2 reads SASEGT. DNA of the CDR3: TGTGCCAGCTCCGAGCGGGGTGGGTGGGACGAGCAGTACTTC. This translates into CASSERGGWDEQYF.